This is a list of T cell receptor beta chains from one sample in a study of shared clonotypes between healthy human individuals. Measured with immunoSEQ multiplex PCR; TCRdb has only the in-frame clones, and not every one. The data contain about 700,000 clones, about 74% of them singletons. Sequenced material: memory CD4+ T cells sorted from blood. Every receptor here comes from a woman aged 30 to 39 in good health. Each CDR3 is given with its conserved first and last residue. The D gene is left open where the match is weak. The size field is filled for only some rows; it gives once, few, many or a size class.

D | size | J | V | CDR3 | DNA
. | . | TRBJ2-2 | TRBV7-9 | CASTLAVTGELFF | TGTGCCAGCACCTTAGCGGTCACCGGGGAGCTGTTTTTT
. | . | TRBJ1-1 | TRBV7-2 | CASSRQRLNTEAFF | TGTGCCAGCAGCCGCCAACGCCTGAACACTGAAGCTTTCTTT
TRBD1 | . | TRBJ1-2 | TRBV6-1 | CASSEATGLVYGYTF | TGTGCCAGCAGTGAAGCGACAGGGTTAGTCTATGGCTACACCTTC
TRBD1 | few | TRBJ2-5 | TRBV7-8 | CASSSYGTAQETQYF | TGTGCCAGCAGCTCCTACGGGACAGCGCAAGAGACCCAGTACTTC
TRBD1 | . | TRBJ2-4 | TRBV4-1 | CASSQTGTKNIQYF | TGCGCCAGCAGCCAGACAGGGACCAAAAACATTCAGTACTTC
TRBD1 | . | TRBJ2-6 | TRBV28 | CASSSGQGSGANVLTF | TGTGCCAGCAGCTCGGGACAGGGGTCTGGGGCCAACGTCCTGACTTTC
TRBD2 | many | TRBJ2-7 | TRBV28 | CASSSVTGTSGGRYEQYF | TGTGCCAGCAGTTCCGTTACCGGGACTAGCGGGGGACGCTACGAGCAGTACTTC
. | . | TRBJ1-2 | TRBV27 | CASRGGDTGPRGYTF | TGTGCCAGCAGGGGGGGGGACACCGGGCCGAGGGGCTACACCTTC
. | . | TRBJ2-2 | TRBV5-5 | CASSLGGGRTGELFF | TGTGCCAGCAGCCTAGGGGGAGGACGCACCGGGGAGCTGTTTTTT
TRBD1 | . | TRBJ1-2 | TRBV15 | CATSRGGPGGYALTYGYTF | TGTGCCACCAGCAGAGGTGGTCCAGGGGGCTACGCCCTAACTTATGGCTACACCTTC
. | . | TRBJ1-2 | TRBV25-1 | CASSEVQVADGYTF | TGTGCCAGCAGTGAGGTACAGGTGGCAGATGGCTACACCTTC
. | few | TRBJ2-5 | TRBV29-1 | CSVSHSDETQYF | TGCAGCGTATCGCACTCTGACGAGACCCAGTACTTC
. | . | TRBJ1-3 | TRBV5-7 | CASSVGWSIGNTIYF | TGTGCCAGCAGCGTCGGATGGTCGATCGGAAACACCATATATTTT
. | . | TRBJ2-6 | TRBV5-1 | CASSQGGSGANVLTF | TGCGCCAGCAGCCAGGGGGGCTCTGGGGCCAACGTCCTGACTTTC
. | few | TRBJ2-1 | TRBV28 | CASSARSFSYNEQFF | TGTGCCAGCAGTGCTAGAAGTTTCTCCTACAATGAGCAGTTCTTC
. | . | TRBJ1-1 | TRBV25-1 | CASSGGSANTEAFF | TGTGCCAGCAGTGGAGGCAGCGCTAACACTGAAGCTTTCTTT
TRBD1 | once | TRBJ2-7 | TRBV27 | CASSRQTGGSYEQYF | TGTGCCAGCAGTAGGCAGACAGGGGGCTCCTACGAGCAGTACTTC
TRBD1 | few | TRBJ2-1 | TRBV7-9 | CASSPRTGLNEQFF | TGTGCCAGCAGCCCACGGACAGGGCTCAATGAGCAGTTCTTC
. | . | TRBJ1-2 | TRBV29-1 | CSVEGHDYGYTF | TGCAGCGTCGAGGGACATGACTATGGCTACACCTTC
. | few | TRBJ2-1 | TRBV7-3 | CASSPPRGEQFF | TGTGCCAGCAGCCCCCCACGCGGTGAGCAGTTCTTC
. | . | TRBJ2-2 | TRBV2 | CASSSTGQGVRTGELFF | TGTGCCAGCAGCTCTACGGGGCAGGGAGTTCGCACCGGGGAGCTGTTTTTT
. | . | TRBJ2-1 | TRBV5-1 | CASSLDSGLYNEQFF | TGCGCCAGCAGCTTGGATTCGGGACTGTACAATGAGCAGTTCTTC
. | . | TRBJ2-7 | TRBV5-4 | CASSGRGRGEQYF | TGTGCCAGCAGCGGCAGAGGGAGAGGCGAGCAGTACTTC
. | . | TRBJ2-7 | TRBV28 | CASRFGGPGEQYF | TGTGCCAGCAGGTTCGGAGGGCCTGGCGAGCAGTACTTC
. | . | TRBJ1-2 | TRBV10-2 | CASSEVGRSNYGYTF | TGCGCCAGCAGTGAGGTGGGCAGGAGTAACTATGGCTACACCTTC
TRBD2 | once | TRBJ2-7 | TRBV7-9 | CASSQTTSGESSYEQYF | TGTGCCAGCAGCCAAACGACTAGCGGGGAAAGCTCCTACGAGCAGTACTTC
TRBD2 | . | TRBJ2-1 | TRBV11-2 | CASSPRGTSAHNEQFF | TGTGCCAGCAGTCCTCGCGGGACTAGCGCACACAATGAGCAGTTCTTC
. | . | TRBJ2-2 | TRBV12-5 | CASGLVVSGEAGELFF | TGTGCTAGTGGTTTGGTAGTATCGGGGGAGGCCGGGGAGCTGTTTTTT
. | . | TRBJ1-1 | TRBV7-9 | CASSRLADTEAFF | TGTGCCAGCAGCCGGCTAGCGGACACTGAAGCTTTCTTT
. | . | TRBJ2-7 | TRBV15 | CATSRDRGIREQYF | TGTGCCACCAGCAGAGATCGGGGGATTCGGGAGCAGTACTTC
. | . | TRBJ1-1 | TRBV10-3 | CAISARGGDLNTEAFF | TGTGCCATCAGTGCGAGAGGGGGTGATTTGAACACTGAAGCTTTCTTT
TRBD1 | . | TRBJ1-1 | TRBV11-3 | CASSLETGREVFF | TGTGCCAGCAGCTTAGAGACAGGGCGGGAGGTTTTCTTT
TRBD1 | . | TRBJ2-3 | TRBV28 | CASRTLDRGTDTQYF | TGTGCCAGCCGGACCCTGGACAGGGGCACAGATACGCAGTATTTT
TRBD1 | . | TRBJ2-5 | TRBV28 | CASSAIKGAGETQYF | TGTGCCAGCAGTGCGATTAAGGGGGCAGGAGAGACCCAGTACTTC
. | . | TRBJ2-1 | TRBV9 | CASSSRFAYNEQFF | TGTGCCAGCAGCTCCAGGTTTGCCTACAATGAGCAGTTCTTC
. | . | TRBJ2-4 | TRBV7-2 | CASSLGEALNIQYF | TGTGCCAGCAGCTTGGGGGAAGCGCTAAACATTCAGTACTTC
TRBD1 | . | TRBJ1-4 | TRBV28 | CASSLDRGREKLFF | TGTGCCAGCAGTCTAGACAGGGGACGGGAAAAACTGTTTTTT
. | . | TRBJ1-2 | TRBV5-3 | CARSLFGYGYTF | TGTGCCAGAAGCTTGTTCGGGTATGGCTACACCTTC